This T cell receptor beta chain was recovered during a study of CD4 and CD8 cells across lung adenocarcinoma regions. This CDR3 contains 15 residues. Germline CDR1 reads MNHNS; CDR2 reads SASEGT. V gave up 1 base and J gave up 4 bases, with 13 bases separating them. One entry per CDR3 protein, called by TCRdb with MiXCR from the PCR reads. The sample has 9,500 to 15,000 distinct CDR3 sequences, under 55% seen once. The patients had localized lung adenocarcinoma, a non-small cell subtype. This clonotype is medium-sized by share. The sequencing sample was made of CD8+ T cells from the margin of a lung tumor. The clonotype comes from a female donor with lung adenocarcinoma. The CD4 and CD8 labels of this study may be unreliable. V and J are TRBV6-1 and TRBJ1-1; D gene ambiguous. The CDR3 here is CASSEEAGVSTEAFF. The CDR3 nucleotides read TGTGCCAGCAGTGAAGAAGCGGGCGTAAGCACTGAAGCTTTCTTT.